This T cell receptor beta chain was observed in a study of T cells in Graves' hyperthyroidism and ophthalmopathy (dated by TCRdb to between 2018 and 2021). For context, the study as a whole: Peripheral blood was sampled at the time of initial diagnosis, prior to any treatment. TCR V-J signatures able to tell the groups apart were searched for in a discovery cohort of more than 90 patients, of whom over 40 had Graves' ophthalmopathy and more than 55 had stable Graves' hyperthyroidism. An independent validation cohort of some 18 hyperthyroidism patients and some 15 patients who later progressed to ophthalmopathy tested prospective prediction of ophthalmopathy. The roughly 91 discovery patients were randomly split 7:3 into training and test sets. The study also compared thyroid tissue and blood T-cell repertoires from five or six Graves' hyperthyroidism patients. Once sampling was done, hyperthyroidism patients were given methimazole at a starting dose of 30 mg daily, whereas ophthalmopathy patients were given high-dose intravenous methylprednisolone. According to the paper, TCR Vbeta CDR3 sequencing was carried out on some 130 peripheral blood samples, which came from 40 to 45 ophthalmopathy, around 74 hyperthyroidism and some 17 progressor patients. Overall results and qualifications from the work: Ophthalmopathy was separated from stable hyperthyroidism by a 13 V-J signature model, with 87.88% sensitivity and 81% to 83% specificity obtained in cross-validation and 80%/75% obtained in testing. Most expanded thyroid clonotypes (frequency above 0.001) were also detected in blood, a finding suggesting that blood repertoires may reflect thyroid immune responses. Sample size was not statistically predetermined, and investigators were not blinded to group allocation. During validation, the model predicted progression to ophthalmopathy a median of approximately 6 months ahead of onset, with more than 55% sensitivity and 72.22% specificity.

The TCR beta CDR3 regions were amplified from RNA transcripts. For the first round of RT-PCR on the TCR CDR3, the HTBI primer set was used together with the Qiagen OneStep RT-PCR kit. Libraries were constructed in a second round of multiplex PCR, after which size selection and purification were performed. Libraries were sequenced paired-end with 100 bp reads on an Illumina HiSeq2000. The paper's processing steps were these. Raw data were processed with SOAPnuke, discarding reads with adapters, uncalled bases, mean Phred below 15, or no exact constant-primer or identifier match. High-quality paired reads were merged with COPE v1.2.5, and unique nucleotide sequences were defined as clonotypes. MiTCR v1.1 was used to align clonotypes to the IMGT TRBV, TRBD and TRBJ reference segments. Analysis was restricted to V-J combinations with a frequency above 0.0001, which covered roughly 99% of repertoires. The TCS score was defined as the ratio of F50 (clonal expansion) to E x V (chaos), calculated using BLOSUM62-based TCRdist between CDR3 peptides within each V-J. Welch's t-statistics and random forest reduced just over 500 V-J features to about 13, which were used in a naive Bayes classifier (R e1071). Clones were called with MiXCR by TCRdb after fastp trimmed the public reads at Q25, and only in-frame beta chains were retained. Here each entry gathers all rows of one CDR3 protein and keeps the most common genes and DNA. TCRdb, not the original authors, processed these V and J calls. A total of over 550,000 distinct CDR3 sequences appear in this sample, around 15% of them only once. The biggest ten clones account for 18% of the sample.

This clonotype appeared many times. No cognate antigen has been identified for it. No quality values exist for individual bases; no much larger clone is one base distant. CDR1 KGHDR and CDR2 SFDVKD were looked up in the germline V gene. The CDR3 contains 14 residues, cysteine and phenylalanine counted. Only CDR3 DNA is held: 42 bases, read in frame from base 1. V is pruned by 3 bases and J by 8 bases, leaving 7 bases of the junction without a gene match. A patient counted as having stable Graves' hyperthyroidism if no progression to ophthalmopathy occurred over 18 months of follow-up. Hyperthyroidism patients were newly diagnosed, with disease duration under 2 months, and aged 18 to 65 years. Any patient with an uncontrolled infection, another autoimmune disease, pregnancy or lactation was excluded. Clinical symptoms, serum thyroxine and TRAb, thyroid ultrasound, and orbital computed tomography formed the basis for the diagnoses. Ficoll-Paque density gradient centrifugation was used to isolate PBMCs from around 10 ml of fresh peripheral blood. Trizol reagent was used to extract total RNA, and RNA quality was then checked on an Agilent 2100 Bioanalyzer.

The V and J genes are TRBV24-1 and TRBJ2-3; TRBD2 lines up with 7 middle nucleotides. The sequencing sample was made of blood. The TCR comes from a woman under 30 with Graves' hyperthyroidism. The sequenced DNA is TGTGCCACCAGTGATGGTCAGCGGGGTGGTACGCAGTATTTT. This is translated as CATSDGQRGGTQYF.